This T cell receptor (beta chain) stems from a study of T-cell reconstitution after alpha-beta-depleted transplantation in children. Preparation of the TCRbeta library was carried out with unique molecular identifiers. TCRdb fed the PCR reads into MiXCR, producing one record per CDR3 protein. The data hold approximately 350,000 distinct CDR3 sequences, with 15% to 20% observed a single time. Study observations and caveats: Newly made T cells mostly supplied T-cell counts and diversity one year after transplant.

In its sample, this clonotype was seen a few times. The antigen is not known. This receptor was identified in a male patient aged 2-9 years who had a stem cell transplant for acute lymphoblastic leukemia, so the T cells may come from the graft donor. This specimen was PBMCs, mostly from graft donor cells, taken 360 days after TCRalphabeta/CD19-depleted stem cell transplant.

Here the CDR3 DNA reads TGCGCCAGCAGCCAAGGCCGGAGCACAGATACGCAGTATTTT. Its translation: CASSQGRSTDTQYF. The chain links TRBV4-3 to TRBJ2-3; D unclear. The CDR3 extends over 14 amino acids. Trimming cost V 1 base and J 0 bases, with 5 bases left between them. Germline V gives CDR1 LGHNA, CDR2 YSLEER.